This record looks at one TCR beta chain sequence and its context. The specificity of this receptor is unknown. Base qualities are not at hand, and no much larger clone is one base apart. These data belong to a study of OX40 agonist ivuxolimab in advanced cancers. About the study as a whole: The costimulatory receptor OX40 (CD134) was targeted by ivuxolimab, a fully human IgG2 agonistic monoclonal antibody. Intravenous ivuxolimab was administered to patients every 2 weeks at six dose levels: 0.01, 0.1, 0.3, 1.5, 3 and 10 mg/kg. Of the approximately 54 dose-escalation patients, hepatocellular carcinoma was present in approximately 20, melanoma in approximately 15, renal cell carcinoma in 9 and head and neck cancer in 9. Three dose-escalation patients achieved partial responses, one with hepatocellular carcinoma and two with cutaneous melanoma. The paper describes the monotherapy dose-escalation part (N of about 55 patients) of the phase I trial of ivuxolimab. A male proportion of about 79% and a mean age of 60 years, ranging from about 20 to 85, were recorded for the dose-escalation cohort. The purpose of peripheral TCRbeta sequencing was to test whether ivuxolimab changed TCR sequence diversity and led to clonal T-cell expansion. Patients were allowed to have had prior anti-PD-1, anti-PD-L1 or anti-CTLA-4 therapy, and approximately 39% of the dose-escalation patients had been treated with checkpoint inhibitors. Overall study results and their limits: Low levels of normalized T-cell clonal expansion were also seen in some patients who did not respond. On average, CD8+ T cells showed more expanded clones than CD4+ T cells after ivuxolimab. The antigen specificity of the clonally expanded peripheral T cells was not determined. In partial responders in the 0.1-3.0 mg/kg groups, normalized peripheral clonal expansion was found to be among the lowest, especially among CD8+ T cells. Clonal expansion of both CD4+ and CD8+ blood T cells was observed from baseline to week 6 at doses 0.1 to 3.0 mg/kg.

Relative to germline, V is missing 3 bases and J is missing 2 bases, with 4 bases of the junction outside any gene match. Per the germline V gene, SGHTA is the CDR1 and FQGTGA is the CDR2. Reading from cysteine to phenylalanine, the CDR3 counts 15 amino acids. Just the 45-base CDR3 DNA is kept, in frame starting at base 1. The trial excluded patients who had a history of autoimmune disease or were on systemic immunosuppression. Peripheral blood for TCR sequencing was drawn from every dose cohort at baseline, at cycle 4 day 1 and at cycle 7 day 1. Samples were obtained from an open-label, multicenter, first-in-human phase I dose-escalation trial of ivuxolimab. The trial enrolled adults with locally advanced or metastatic head and neck squamous cell, hepatocellular, melanoma or renal cell carcinoma. Before TCR sequencing, CD4+ T cells and CD8+ T cells were sorted from peripheral blood as separate populations.

For sequencing of the TCRbeta CDR3 region, genomic DNA was extracted from the sorted cells. The immunoSEQ Assay was used to sequence the TCRbeta CDR3 regions. This immuneACCESS table, as held by TCRdb, lists in-frame sequences with V and J called but not all clones. Of the missing ones, under half trace to an unresolved V gene in checked studies; the others have no known cause. The sample data list 80,000 or so clones, and 85% of these were observed just once. The leading ten clones occupy around 2.3% of the sample. The rearrangement joined TRBV7-3 to TRBJ1-2, with TRBD1 matching 9 junction bases. Sequencing used CD4+ or CD8+ T cells sorted from blood, obtained in a trial of the OX40 agonist ivuxolimab. The clonotype originates from an adult with an advanced solid tumor such as melanoma, head and neck, liver or kidney cancer. The DNA sequence is as follows: TGTGCCAGCAGCTTTGGGGACAGGGTGAACTATGGCTACACCTTC. It specifies CASSFGDRVNYGYTF.